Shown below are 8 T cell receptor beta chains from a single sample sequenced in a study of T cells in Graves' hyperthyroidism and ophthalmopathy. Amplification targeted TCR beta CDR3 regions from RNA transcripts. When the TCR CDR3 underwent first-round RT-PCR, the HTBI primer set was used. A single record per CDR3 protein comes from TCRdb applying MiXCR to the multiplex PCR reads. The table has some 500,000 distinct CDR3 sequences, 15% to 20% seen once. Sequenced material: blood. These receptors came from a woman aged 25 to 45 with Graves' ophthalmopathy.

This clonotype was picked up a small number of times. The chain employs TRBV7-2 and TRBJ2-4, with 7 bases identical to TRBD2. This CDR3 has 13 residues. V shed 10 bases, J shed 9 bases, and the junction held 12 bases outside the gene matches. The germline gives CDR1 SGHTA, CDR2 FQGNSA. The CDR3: CATATSRRSIQYF. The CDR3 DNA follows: TGTGCCACCGCGACTAGCCGGCGAAGCATTCAGTACTTC.

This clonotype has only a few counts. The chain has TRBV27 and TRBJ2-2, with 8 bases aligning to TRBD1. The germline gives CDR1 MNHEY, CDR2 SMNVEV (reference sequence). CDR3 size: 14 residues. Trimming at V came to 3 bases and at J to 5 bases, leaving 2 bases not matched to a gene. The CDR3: CASSFQGATGELFF. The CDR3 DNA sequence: TGTGCCAGCAGTTTTCAGGGGGCAACCGGGGAGCTGTTTTTT.

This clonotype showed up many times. The CDR3: CAWRGQGRDTQYF. CDR3 nucleotide sequence: TGTGCCTGGAGAGGGCAGGGGAGAGATACGCAGTATTTT. The gene calls are TRBV30 and TRBJ2-3, with D perhaps matching TRBD1 (6 bases). Trimming took off 3 bases at V and 5 bases at J, with 12 bases between the two ends. This CDR3 is 13 amino acids long. The germline V gene has CDR1 GTSNPN and CDR2 SVGIG (reference sequence).

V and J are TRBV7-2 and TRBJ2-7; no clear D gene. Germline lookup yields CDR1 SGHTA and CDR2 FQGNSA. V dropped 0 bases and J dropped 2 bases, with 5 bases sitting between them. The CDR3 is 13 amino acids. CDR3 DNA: TGTGCCAGCAGCTTAGCGGTCGCCTACGAGCAGTACTTC. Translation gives CASSLAVAYEQYF.

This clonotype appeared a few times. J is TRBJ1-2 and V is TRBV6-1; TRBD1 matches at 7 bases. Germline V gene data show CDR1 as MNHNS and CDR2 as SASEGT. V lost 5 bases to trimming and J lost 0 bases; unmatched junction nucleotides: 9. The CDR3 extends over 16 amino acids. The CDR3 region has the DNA TGTGCCAGCAGTCCCTTTATGGGACAGACTAACTATGGCTACACCTTC. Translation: CASSPFMGQTNYGYTF.

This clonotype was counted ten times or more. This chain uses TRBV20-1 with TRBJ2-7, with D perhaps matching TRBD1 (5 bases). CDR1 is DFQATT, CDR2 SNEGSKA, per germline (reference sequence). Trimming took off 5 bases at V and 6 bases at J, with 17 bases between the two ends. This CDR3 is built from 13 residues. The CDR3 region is CSAGKGQHREQYF. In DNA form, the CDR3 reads TGCAGTGCTGGCAAGGGGCAGCATCGCGAGCAGTACTTC.

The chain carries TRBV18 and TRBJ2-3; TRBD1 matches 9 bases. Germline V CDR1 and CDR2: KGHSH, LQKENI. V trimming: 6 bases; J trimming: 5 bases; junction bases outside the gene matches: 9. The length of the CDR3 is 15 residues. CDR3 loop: CASSADRGIGDTQYF. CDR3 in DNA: TGTGCCAGCTCCGCAGACAGGGGGATTGGAGATACGCAGTATTTT.

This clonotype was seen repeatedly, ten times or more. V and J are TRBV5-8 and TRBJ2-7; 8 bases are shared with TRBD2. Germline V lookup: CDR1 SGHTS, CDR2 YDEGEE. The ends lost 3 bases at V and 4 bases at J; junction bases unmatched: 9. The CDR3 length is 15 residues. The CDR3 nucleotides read TGTGCCAGCAGCTCCGGGACTAGGCGATTATACGAGCAGTACTTC. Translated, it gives CASSSGTRRLYEQYF. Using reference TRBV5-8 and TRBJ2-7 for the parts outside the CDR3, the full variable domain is EAGVTQSPTHLIKTRGQQATLRCSPISGHTSVYWYQQALGLGLQFLLWYDEGEERNRGNFPPRFSGRQFPNYSSELNVNALELEDSALYLCASSSGTRRLYEQYFGPGTRLTVT.